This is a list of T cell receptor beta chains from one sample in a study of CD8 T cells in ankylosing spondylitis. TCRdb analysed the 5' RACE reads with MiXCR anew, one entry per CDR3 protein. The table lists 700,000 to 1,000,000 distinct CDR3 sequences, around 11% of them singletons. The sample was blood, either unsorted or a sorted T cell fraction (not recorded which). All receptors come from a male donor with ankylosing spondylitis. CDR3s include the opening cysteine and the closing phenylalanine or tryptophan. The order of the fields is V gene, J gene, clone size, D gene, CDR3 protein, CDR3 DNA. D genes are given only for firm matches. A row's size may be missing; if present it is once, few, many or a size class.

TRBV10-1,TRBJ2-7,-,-,CASSEQTEYEQYF,TGCGCCAGCAGTGAGCAGACAGAATACGAGCAGTACTTC
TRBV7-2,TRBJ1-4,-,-,CASSFMGGYEKLFF,TGTGCCAGCAGCTTTATGGGGGGCTACGAAAAACTGTTTTTT
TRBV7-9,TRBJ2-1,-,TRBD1,CASSSETGASYNEQFF,TGTGCCAGCAGCTCCGAGACAGGGGCGTCCTACAATGAGCAGTTCTTC
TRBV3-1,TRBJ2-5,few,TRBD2,CASSQAGGQGTQYF,TGTGCCAGCAGCCAAGCGGGGGGGCAAGGGACCCAGTACTTC
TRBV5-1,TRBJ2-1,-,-,CASSLGGYGNEQFF,TGCGCCAGCAGCTTGGGGGGCTACGGAAATGAGCAGTTCTTC
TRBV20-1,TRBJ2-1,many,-,CSAPTSSYNEQFF,TGCAGTGCTCCCACTAGCTCCTACAATGAGCAGTTCTTC
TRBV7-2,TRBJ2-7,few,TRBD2,CASSLLAGYIPSGQYF,TGTGCCAGCAGCTTACTAGCGGGATACATTCCCTCGGGGCAGTACTTC
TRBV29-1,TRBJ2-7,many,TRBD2,CSVYGTSGGYEQYF,TGCAGCGTTTATGGAACTAGCGGGGGCTACGAGCAGTACTTC
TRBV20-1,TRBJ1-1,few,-,CSAVGQSHTEAFF,TGCAGTGCCGTAGGACAGTCCCACACTGAAGCTTTCTTT
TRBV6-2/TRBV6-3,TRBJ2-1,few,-,CASSPRVIYNEQFF,TGTGCCAGCAGTCCTCGGGTTATCTACAATGAGCAGTTCTTC